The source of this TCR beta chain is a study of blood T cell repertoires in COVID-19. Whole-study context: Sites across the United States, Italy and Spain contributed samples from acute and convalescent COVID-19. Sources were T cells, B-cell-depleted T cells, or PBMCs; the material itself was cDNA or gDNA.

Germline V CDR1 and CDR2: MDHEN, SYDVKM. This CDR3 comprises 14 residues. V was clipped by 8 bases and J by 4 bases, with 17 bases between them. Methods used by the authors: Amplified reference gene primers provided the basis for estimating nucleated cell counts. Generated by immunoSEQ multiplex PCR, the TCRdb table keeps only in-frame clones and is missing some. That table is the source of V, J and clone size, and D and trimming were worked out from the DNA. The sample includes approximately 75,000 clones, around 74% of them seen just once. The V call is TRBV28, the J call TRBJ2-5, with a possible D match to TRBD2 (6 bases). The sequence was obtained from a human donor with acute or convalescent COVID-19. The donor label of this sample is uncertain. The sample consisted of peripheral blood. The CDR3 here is CASGVPGGRETQYF. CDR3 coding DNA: TGTGCCAGCGGGGTCCCCGGGGGTCGAGAGACCCAGTACTTC.